A selection of T cell receptor beta chains follows, all from one sample in a study of T cells after yellow fever vaccination. TCRdb ran MiXCR on the 5' RACE reads and lists one entry per CDR3 protein. The profile shows a few hundred thousand distinct CDR3 sequences, under 20% of them singletons. Sequencing was performed on PBMCs, taken before the yellow fever booster vaccination. The source is a man between 18 and 35 years old who received the YFV17D yellow fever vaccine. The CDR3 runs from the conserved cysteine through the conserved F or W. The D gene is left open where the match is weak. Size values are once, few and many counts, or a class for expanded clones, and some rows have none.

v_call,j_call,clone_size,d_call,cdr3_aa,cdr3_nt
TRBV18,TRBJ2-5,.,.,CASSSRDHQETQYF,TGTGCCAGCTCATCACGCGACCATCAAGAGACCCAGTACTTC
TRBV7-6,TRBJ1-1,.,.,CASSLVFGVRMNTEAFF,TGTGCCAGCAGCTTAGTATTCGGGGTCAGGATGAACACTGAAGCTTTCTTT
TRBV20-1,TRBJ2-3,few,.,CSATPAETSTDTQYF,TGCAGTGCTACCCCCGCGGAAACTAGCACAGATACGCAGTATTTT
TRBV6-2/TRBV6-3,TRBJ2-7,few,.,CASSYGGQRGWYEQYF,TGTGCCAGCAGTTACGGTGGCCAGAGAGGGTGGTACGAGCAGTACTTC
TRBV10-2,TRBJ2-7,.,.,CASRPFSYEQYF,TGCGCCAGCCGTCCATTCTCCTACGAGCAGTACTTC
TRBV7-9,TRBJ2-6,.,TRBD1,CASSATGTGGAGANVLTF,TGTGCCAGCAGCGCAACCGGGACAGGGGGCGCTGGGGCCAACGTCCTGACTTTC
TRBV5-1,TRBJ2-5,few,TRBD1,CASRPAGTGLETQYF,TGCGCCAGCCGTCCAGCCGGGACAGGGTTAGAGACCCAGTACTTC
TRBV4-1,TRBJ1-5,.,TRBD1,CASSRGQGPPQHF,TGCGCCAGCAGCCGCGGACAGGGGCCGCCCCAGCATTTT
TRBV5-1,TRBJ1-1,.,.,CASSVLQGNTEAFF,TGCGCCAGCAGCGTTCTACAGGGCAACACTGAAGCTTTCTTT
TRBV5-5,TRBJ1-4,once,.,CASSLAYLQGEKLFF,TGTGCCAGCAGCTTGGCTTACCTCCAGGGGGAAAAACTGTTTTTT
TRBV6-5,TRBJ2-7,few,.,CASSYALSRGLYEQYF,TGTGCCAGCAGTTACGCCTTGTCCAGGGGTTTGTACGAGCAGTACTTC
TRBV5-1,TRBJ1-6,.,TRBD1,CASSLEGTVYNSPLHF,TGCGCCAGCAGCTTGGAGGGGACAGTTTATAATTCACCCCTCCACTTT
TRBV7-9,TRBJ2-5,once,.,CASSTPENQETQYF,TGTGCCAGCAGCACCCCCGAGAATCAAGAGACCCAGTACTTC
TRBV10-3,TRBJ1-2,.,TRBD1,CAIRGGTGDGYTF,TGTGCCATCAGAGGCGGGACAGGGGATGGCTACACCTTC
TRBV6-2/TRBV6-3,TRBJ2-5,medium-sized,TRBD2,CASSYEGGVETQYF,TGTGCCAGCAGTTACGAGGGAGGGGTAGAGACCCAGTACTTC
TRBV6-5,TRBJ1-6,.,TRBD1,CASSWTGGFSPLHF,TGTGCCAGCAGTTGGACAGGGGGCTTCTCACCCCTCCACTTT
TRBV7-2,TRBJ2-3,.,TRBD1,CASSFNRGSDTQYF,TGTGCCAGCAGCTTCAACAGGGGATCAGATACGCAGTATTTT
TRBV7-3,TRBJ2-3,.,TRBD1,CASSLTKGGQSDTQYF,TGTGCCAGCAGCTTAACCAAAGGGGGACAGTCAGATACGCAGTATTTT
TRBV10-3,TRBJ2-3,few,TRBD1,CAISATGPSTDTQYF,TGTGCCATCAGTGCGACAGGGCCCAGCACAGATACGCAGTATTTT
TRBV24-1,TRBJ2-1,.,.,CATSDLNSSYNEQFF,TGTGCCACCAGTGATTTGAACAGTTCCTACAATGAGCAGTTCTTC
TRBV9,TRBJ1-1,few,.,CASSVEAGVRTEAFF,TGTGCCAGCAGCGTAGAGGCAGGGGTTAGAACTGAAGCTTTCTTT
TRBV6-4,TRBJ2-3,few,.,CASSERAYSSTDTQYF,TGTGCCAGCAGTGAGAGGGCCTACTCTAGCACAGATACGCAGTATTTT
TRBV7-2,TRBJ2-3,.,.,CASSLNPLGGGYTDTQYF,TGTGCCAGCAGCTTAAACCCCCTTGGGGGCGGATACACAGATACGCAGTATTTT
TRBV12-3/TRBV12-4,TRBJ2-5,few,.,CASSSYQDRTTQYF,TGTGCCAGCAGTTCGTATCAAGACCGTACGACCCAGTACTTC
TRBV7-9,TRBJ2-1,.,.,CASSSWDHINEQFF,TGTGCCAGCAGCTCCTGGGACCATATCAATGAGCAGTTCTTC
TRBV10-1,TRBJ1-3,few,.,CASWDADGNTIYF,TGCGCCAGCTGGGATGCGGATGGAAACACCATATATTTT
TRBV7-2,TRBJ1-6,.,.,CASSLAPAGFGDSPLHF,TGTGCCAGCAGCTTAGCGCCCGCGGGCTTCGGTGATTCACCCCTCCACTTT
TRBV7-2,TRBJ2-2,few,TRBD1,CASSAGQGSGELFF,TGTGCCAGCAGCGCGGGACAGGGTTCTGGGGAGCTGTTTTTT
TRBV12-3/TRBV12-4,TRBJ2-5,.,.,CASSLSTGTQETQYF,TGTGCCAGCAGTCTCAGTACAGGGACTCAAGAGACCCAGTACTTC
TRBV6-2/TRBV6-3,TRBJ2-5,.,.,CASTRVNQETQYF,TGTGCCAGCACGAGGGTTAACCAAGAGACCCAGTACTTC
TRBV6-5,TRBJ1-6,few,.,CATGLDGNSPLHF,TGTGCCACCGGACTTGACGGGAATTCACCCCTCCACTTT
TRBV15,TRBJ2-7,.,.,CATSRGGSSYEQYF,TGTGCCACCAGCAGAGGTGGGAGCTCCTACGAGCAGTACTTC
TRBV2,TRBJ2-3,.,.,CASTLGRVTDTQYF,TGTGCCAGCACTCTCGGGCGGGTCACAGATACGCAGTATTTT
TRBV20-1,TRBJ2-3,.,TRBD2,CSAYAGGGTDTQYF,TGCAGTGCCTACGCGGGGGGTGGCACAGATACGCAGTATTTT
TRBV7-3,TRBJ1-6,.,.,CASSLTASNSPLHF,TGTGCCAGCAGCTTAACGGCCAGCAATTCACCCCTCCACTTT
TRBV5-1,TRBJ1-5,few,.,CASAPDANQPQHF,TGCGCCAGCGCCCCGGACGCGAATCAGCCCCAGCATTTT
TRBV5-1,TRBJ2-7,many,.,CASSLGRTAYEQYF,TGCGCCAGCAGCTTGGGCAGGACAGCTTACGAGCAGTACTTC
TRBV12-3/TRBV12-4,TRBJ1-1,few,.,CASSSHQGTEAFF,TGTGCCAGCAGTTCTCATCAGGGAACTGAAGCTTTCTTT
TRBV7-2,TRBJ2-6,.,.,CASSQQYSGANVLTF,TGTGCCAGCAGCCAACAGTACTCTGGGGCCAACGTCCTGACTTTC
TRBV6-5,TRBJ2-1,few,.,CASSYASYNEQFF,TGTGCCAGCAGTTACGCGTCCTACAATGAGCAGTTCTTC
TRBV5-5,TRBJ2-7,.,TRBD2,CASSLAGRGYEQYF,TGTGCCAGCAGCTTGGCCGGGAGGGGCTACGAGCAGTACTTC
TRBV11-2,TRBJ2-3,.,TRBD2,CASRRTSGRTDTQYF,TGTGCCAGCAGAAGGACTAGCGGACGCACAGATACGCAGTATTTT
TRBV2,TRBJ2-7,.,TRBD1,CASSEMGQGVSEQYF,TGTGCCAGCAGTGAAATGGGACAGGGAGTCAGCGAGCAGTACTTC
TRBV7-2,TRBJ2-2,.,.,CASSLDPRNTGELFF,TGTGCCAGCAGCTTAGACCCAAGGAACACCGGGGAGCTGTTTTTT
TRBV11-2,TRBJ2-3,.,.,CASSLGFGTDTQYF,TGTGCCAGCAGCTTAGGGTTCGGGACAGATACGCAGTATTTT
TRBV4-1,TRBJ2-3,.,.,CASSQWAGDTQYF,TGCGCCAGCAGCCAATGGGCGGGAGATACGCAGTATTTT
TRBV27,TRBJ2-5,few,.,CASSHTSSGQETQYF,TGTGCCAGCAGCCACACTAGCTCGGGGCAAGAGACCCAGTACTTC
TRBV12-3/TRBV12-4,TRBJ2-1,few,TRBD2,CASTRGLEHEQFF,TGTGCCAGCACCCGGGGACTAGAACATGAGCAGTTCTTC
TRBV20-1,TRBJ2-3,.,.,CSARMGFGTQYF,TGCAGTGCTAGGATGGGATTTGGTACGCAGTATTTT
TRBV5-1,TRBJ1-4,.,.,CASSLGLEGADEKLFF,TGCGCCAGCAGCTTGGGGTTGGAGGGAGCGGATGAAAAACTGTTTTTT
TRBV24-1,TRBJ2-3,few,.,CATSEGTGRIYTDTQYF,TGTGCCACCAGTGAAGGGACTGGACGGATTTACACAGATACGCAGTATTTT
TRBV20-1,TRBJ2-1,many,TRBD1,CSARDWSGTGLGEQFF,TGCAGTGCTAGAGATTGGTCCGGGACAGGGCTAGGTGAGCAGTTCTTC
TRBV5-1,TRBJ2-4,.,TRBD1,CASSLTTGTGTIQYF,TGCGCCAGCAGCTTGACGACAGGGACAGGGACCATTCAGTACTTC